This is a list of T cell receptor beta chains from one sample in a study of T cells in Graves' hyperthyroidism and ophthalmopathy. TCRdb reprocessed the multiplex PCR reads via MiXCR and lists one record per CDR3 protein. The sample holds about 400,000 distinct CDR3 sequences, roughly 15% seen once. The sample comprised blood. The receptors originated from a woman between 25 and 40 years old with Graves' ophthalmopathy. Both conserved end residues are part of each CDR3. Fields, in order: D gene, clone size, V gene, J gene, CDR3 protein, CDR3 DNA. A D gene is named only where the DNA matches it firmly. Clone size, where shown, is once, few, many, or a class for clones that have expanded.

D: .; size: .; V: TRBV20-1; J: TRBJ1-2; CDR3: CSAPPGNYGYTF; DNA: TGCAGTGCACCCCCGGGGAACTATGGCTACACCTTC
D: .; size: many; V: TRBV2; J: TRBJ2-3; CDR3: CASSEDSFTDTQYF; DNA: TGTGCCAGCAGTGAGGACAGTTTCACAGATACGCAGTATTTT
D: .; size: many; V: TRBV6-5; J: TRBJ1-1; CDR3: CASSYSSTEAFF; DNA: TGTGCCAGCAGTTACTCCTCGACTGAAGCTTTCTTT
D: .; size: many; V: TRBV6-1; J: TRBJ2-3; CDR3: CASSEAGGAPDTQYF; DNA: TGTGCCAGCAGTGAAGCCGGGGGCGCGCCAGATACGCAGTATTTT
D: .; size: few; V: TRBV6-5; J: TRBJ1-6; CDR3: CASSYSRPLAGDNSPLHF; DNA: TGTGCCAGCAGTTACTCGAGGCCCCTAGCCGGGGATAATTCACCCCTCCACTTT
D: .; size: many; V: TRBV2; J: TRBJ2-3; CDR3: CASSGTSLADTQYF; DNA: TGTGCCAGCAGTGGTACTAGTTTAGCAGATACGCAGTATTTT
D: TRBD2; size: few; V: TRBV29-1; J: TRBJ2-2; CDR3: CSVPKTSGGAHSGELFF; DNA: TGCAGCGTCCCCAAGACTAGCGGGGGGGCCCACTCCGGGGAGCTGTTTTTT
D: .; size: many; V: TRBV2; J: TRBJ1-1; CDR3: CASSEISYPTWGTEAFF; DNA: TGTGCCAGCAGTGAAATATCGTACCCCACCTGGGGCACTGAAGCTTTCTTT
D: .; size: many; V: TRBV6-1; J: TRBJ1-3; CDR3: CASSYSGATGNTIYF; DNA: TGTGCCAGCAGTTACTCTGGGGCAACTGGAAACACCATATATTTT
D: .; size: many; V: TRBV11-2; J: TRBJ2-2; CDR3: CASSPRRAVAGELFF; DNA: TGTGCCAGCAGCCCCCGACGCGCGGTCGCCGGGGAGCTGTTTTTT
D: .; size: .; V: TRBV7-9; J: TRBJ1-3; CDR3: CASRTTGTGDGTIYF; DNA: TGTGCCAGCAGGACAACCGGGACCGGCGATGGCACCATATATTTT
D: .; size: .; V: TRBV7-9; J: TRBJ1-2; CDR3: CASSPFDRLNYGYTF; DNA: TGTGCCAGCAGCCCGTTCGACAGGTTAAACTATGGCTACACCTTC
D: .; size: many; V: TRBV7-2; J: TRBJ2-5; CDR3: CASSPWEVLGSTQYF; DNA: TGTGCCAGCAGCCCCTGGGAAGTCCTTGGTTCGACCCAGTACTTC
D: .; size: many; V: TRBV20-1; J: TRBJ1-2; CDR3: CSAVAYGYTF; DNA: TGCAGTGCCGTGGCATATGGCTACACCTTC
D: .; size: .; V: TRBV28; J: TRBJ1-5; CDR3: CASSSSVPVAGQPQHF; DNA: TGTGCCAGCAGTTCATCGGTCCCCGTAGCGGGTCAGCCCCAGCATTTT
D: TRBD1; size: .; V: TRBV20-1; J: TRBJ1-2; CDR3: CSARDQTGWGGYTF; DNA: TGCAGTGCTAGAGATCAGACAGGGTGGGGTGGCTACACCTTC
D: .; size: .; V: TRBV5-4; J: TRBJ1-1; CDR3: CASSHGTVEYTEAFF; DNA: TGTGCCAGCAGCCACGGGACCGTGGAATACACTGAAGCTTTCTTT
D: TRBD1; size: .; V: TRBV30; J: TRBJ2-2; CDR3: CAWRRAGTGVRRGTGELFF; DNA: TGTGCCTGGAGGCGTGCAGGGACAGGAGTTCGTCGGGGCACCGGGGAGCTGTTTTTT
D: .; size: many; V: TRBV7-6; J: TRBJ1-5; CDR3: CASSPPSGRDQPQHF; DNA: TGTGCCAGCAGCCCGCCGTCGGGGAGGGACCAGCCCCAGCATTTT
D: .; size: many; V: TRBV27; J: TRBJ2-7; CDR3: CASSLLGVPPYEQYF; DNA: TGTGCCAGCAGTTTACTCGGGGTTCCCCCCTACGAGCAGTACTTC
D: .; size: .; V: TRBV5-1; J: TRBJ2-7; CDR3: CASSGKGSSYEQYF; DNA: TGCGCCAGCAGCGGAAAGGGGAGTTCCTACGAGCAGTACTTC
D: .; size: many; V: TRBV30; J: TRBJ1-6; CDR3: CAWTGEDNSPLHF; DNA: TGTGCCTGGACAGGGGAGGATAATTCACCCCTCCACTTT
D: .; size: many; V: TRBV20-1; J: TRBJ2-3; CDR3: CSATGRSTDTQYF; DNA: TGCAGTGCTACAGGCCGGAGCACAGATACGCAGTATTTT
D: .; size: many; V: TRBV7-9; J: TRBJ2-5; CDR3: CASTFSPTGKNKETQYF; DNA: TGTGCCAGCACCTTCTCCCCAACAGGGAAGAATAAAGAGACCCAGTACTTC
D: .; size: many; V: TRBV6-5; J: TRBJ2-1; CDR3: CASSYSTFGVNEQFF; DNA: TGTGCCAGCAGTTACTCGACTTTTGGGGTGAATGAGCAGTTCTTC
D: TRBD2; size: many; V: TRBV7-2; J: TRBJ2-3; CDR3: CASSLKTISRGGADTQYF; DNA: TGTGCCAGCAGCTTAAAGACCATCTCCCGGGGGGGAGCAGATACGCAGTATTTT
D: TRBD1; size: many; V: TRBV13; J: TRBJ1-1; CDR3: CASSSSDRENTEAFF; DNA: TGTGCCAGCAGCTCGTCAGACAGGGAGAACACTGAAGCTTTCTTT
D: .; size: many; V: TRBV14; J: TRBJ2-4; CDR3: CASSQVGGNIQYF; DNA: TGTGCCAGCAGCCAAGTTGGTGGAAACATTCAGTACTTC
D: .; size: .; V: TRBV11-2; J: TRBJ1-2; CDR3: CASSLSDGLFGYTF; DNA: TGTGCCAGCAGCTTATCTGACGGTCTTTTTGGCTACACCTTC